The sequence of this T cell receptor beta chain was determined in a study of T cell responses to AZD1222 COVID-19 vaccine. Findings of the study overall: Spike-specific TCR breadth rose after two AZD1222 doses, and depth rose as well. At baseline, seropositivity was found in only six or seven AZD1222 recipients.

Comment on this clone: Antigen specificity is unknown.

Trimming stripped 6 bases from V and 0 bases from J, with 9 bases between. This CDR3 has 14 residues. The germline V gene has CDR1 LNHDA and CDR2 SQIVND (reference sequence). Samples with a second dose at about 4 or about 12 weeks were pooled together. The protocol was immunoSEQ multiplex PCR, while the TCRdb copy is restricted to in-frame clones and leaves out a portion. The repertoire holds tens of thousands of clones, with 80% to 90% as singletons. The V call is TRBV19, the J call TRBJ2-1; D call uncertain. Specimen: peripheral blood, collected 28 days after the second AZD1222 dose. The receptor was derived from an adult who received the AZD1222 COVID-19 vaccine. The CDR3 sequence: CASSPLHSYNEQFF. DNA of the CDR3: TGTGCCAGTAGCCCCCTCCACTCCTACAATGAGCAGTTCTTC.